This entry lists 21 T cell receptor beta chains sequenced from one sample in a study of blood T cells in healthy people across ages. A sample-barcoded 5' primer and a J-beta primer mix were used in a second PCR of roughly 7 to 12 cycles. TCRdb called the 5' RACE reads again in MiXCR, with one record for every CDR3 protein. The sample has about 1,800,000 distinct CDR3 sequences, approximately 30% seen once. The sample taken for sequencing was blood. These receptors all stem from a woman in her twenties or thirties in good health.

The CDR3 sequence: CASSSTTDYQETQYF. In DNA, the CDR3 is TGTGCCAGCAGTTCTACGACAGACTACCAAGAGACCCAGTACTTC. The V gene is TRBV3-1, the J gene TRBJ2-5; weak D call: TRBD1 (5 bases). Germline V gene data show CDR1 as LGHDT and CDR2 as YNNKEL (reference sequence). Trimming cost V 6 bases and J 0 bases, with 14 bases left between them. The CDR3 is made up of 15 amino acids.

This clonotype has at least ten counts. This CDR3 is CSARRAAATYEQYF. The CDR3 nucleotides are TGCAGTGCTCGAAGGGCTGCTGCAACTTACGAGCAGTACTTC. The chain couples TRBV20-1 to TRBJ2-7; D unclear. The length of the CDR3 is 14 residues. Trimming left V 5 bases short and J 4 bases short, with 18 bases between. The V gene's germline CDR1 is DFQATT and CDR2 SNEGSKA (reference sequence).

This clonotype was seen many times. This chain joins TRBV20-1 and TRBJ2-1, with D perhaps TRBD2 (6 bases). Germline V gene sequence: CDR1 DFQATT, CDR2 SNEGSKA (reference sequence). V lost 2 bases and J lost 8, with 16 bases in between. The CDR3 consists of 14 residues. The CDR3 sequence: CSARPRDWEDEQFF. CDR3 bases: TGCAGTGCTAGACCCCGGGACTGGGAAGATGAGCAGTTCTTC.

This clonotype occurred a few times. The J gene is TRBJ1-2, the V gene TRBV29-1; 7 bases are a match to TRBD1. Per germline, CDR1 SQVTM and CDR2 ANQGSEA. This CDR3 has 12 residues. The CDR3 bases are TGCGCCTACCTACAGGGGCGCACTGGCTACACCTTC. Translated, it gives CAYLQGRTGYTF.

In its sample, this clonotype was seen many times. This sequence joins TRBV20-1 and TRBJ2-7; perhaps TRBD2 as D (5 bases). Germline-derived CDR1 and CDR2 are DFQATT and SNEGSKA (reference sequence). Between the trimmed V and J ends, which lost 3 bases and 2 bases, there was a span of 11 bases. The CDR3 covers 13 residues. The chain's CDR3 is CSASTSYTYEQYF. The CDR3 DNA reads as TGCAGTGCTAGCACTAGTTACACCTACGAGCAGTACTTC.

This chain links TRBV29-1 with TRBJ2-1; 8 positions match TRBD2. The junction had 2 bases not matched to a gene; V was cut back by 1 base and J by 6 bases. The CDR3 contains 13 residues. The germline gives CDR1 SQVTM, CDR2 ANQGSEA. CDR3 in amino acids: CSVEAAGGNEQFF. The CDR3 DNA is TGCAGCGTTGAAGCCGCGGGGGGCAATGAGCAGTTCTTC.

This sequence joins TRBV3-1 and TRBJ2-4; TRBD2 is a possible D gene (5 bases). The CDR3 consists of 15 residues. The V end was cut by 4 bases, the J end by 13 bases, with 23 bases between. The V gene's germline CDR1 is LGHDT and CDR2 YNNKEL (reference sequence). CDR3: CASSLQRSSYNEQYF. Written as DNA, the CDR3 is TGTGCCAGCAGCCTTCAGCGGAGCTCCTACAATGAGCAGTACTTC.

This rearrangement joins TRBV5-6 to TRBJ1-1; no definite D call. Germline CDR1 SGHDT, CDR2 YYEEEE. The ends were cut back, 4 bases at V and 6 bases at J, with 10 bases in the middle. CDR3 length: 12 residues. The CDR3 here is CASSRSSPEAFF. For the CDR3, the DNA is TGTGCCAGCAGCCGGAGTAGCCCTGAAGCTTTCTTT.

The V gene is TRBV2, the J gene TRBJ2-4; D may match TRBD1 or TRBD2 (5 bases each). The CDR3 sequence is 13 residues long. From germline, CDR1 is SNHLY and CDR2 FYNNEI. V lost 4 bases and J 14 bases, leaving 18 bases between the germline ends. Written as DNA, the CDR3 is TGTGCCAGCAGTGTTTTGCAGGGAGTAGGAGAGTACTTC. It encodes CASSVLQGVGEYF.

As for this clonotype: At one of its ends the junction is not consistent with the germline gene, which may arise from a read error. This chain uses TRBV12-3 or TRBV12-4 with TRBJ1-1, with a weak D call TRBD1 (5 bases). The CDR3 has 10 amino acids. CDR3 protein: CVSPGGEAFF. The DNA for the CDR3 is TGTGTCAGCCCCGGGGGGGAAGCTTTCTTT.

The rearrangement links TRBV5-1 to TRBJ2-2; D uncertain. V lost 0 bases to trimming and J lost 5 bases, with 11 bases between them. CDR3 size: 15 residues. CDR1 and CDR2 (germline): SGHRS, YFSETQ. The chain's CDR3 is CASSLVSGPTGELFF. The CDR3, as DNA: TGCGCCAGCAGCTTGGTGTCGGGCCCGACCGGGGAGCTGTTTTTT.

J is TRBJ2-3 and V is TRBV14; 9 bases are a match to TRBD2. V shed 4 bases, J shed 6 bases, and the junction held 11 bases outside the gene matches. Germline CDR1 is SGHDN and CDR2 is FVKESK. This CDR3 spans 16 amino acids. The CDR3 sequence is CASSLLGGTSSDTQYF. CDR3 bases: TGTGCCAGCAGCCTCCTGGGAGGGACTAGCTCGGATACGCAGTATTTT.

The chain links TRBV2 to TRBJ1-4; D gene unclear. Trimming took off 5 bases at V and 4 bases at J, with 11 bases between the two ends. The CDR3 consists of 14 residues. CDR1 is SNHLY and CDR2 is FYNNEI in the germline V gene. Written as DNA, the CDR3 is TGTGCCAGCAGTATCTGGACCTTTAATGAAAAACTGTTTTTT. Translated, it gives CASSIWTFNEKLFF.

The rearrangement uses TRBV2 and TRBJ1-2; D gene uncertain. V was shortened by 7 bases and J by 5 bases, with 11 bases between the two germline ends. The CDR3 consists of 12 residues. Germline V gene data show CDR1 as SNHLY and CDR2 as FYNNEI. This chain's CDR3 is CASTRPQYGYTF. The CDR3 bases are TGTGCCAGCACTCGACCGCAGTATGGCTACACCTTC.

This clonotype turned up a few times. CDR3 coding DNA: TGCGCCAGCAGCCAAGGGTGGCAGGCGTTAAAGTATAATTCACCCCTCCACTTT. Protein sequence: CASSQGWQALKYNSPLHF. V gene TRBV4-1 combines with J gene TRBJ1-6; D uncertain. The CDR3 is made up of 18 amino acids. Between the trimmed V and J ends, which lost 1 base and 4 bases, there was a span of 17 bases. Per the germline V gene, CDR1 is MGHRA and CDR2 is YSYEKL.

The genes are TRBV9 and TRBJ1-2; the D gene is possibly TRBD1 (5 bases). Germline-derived CDR1 and CDR2 are SGDLS and YYNGEE. The V and J ends lost 5 bases and 9 bases respectively, with 20 bases between them. This CDR3 comprises 14 residues. CDR3 nucleotide sequence: TGTGCCAGCAGGAGAGATGGGGACGGATTGAGCTACACCTTC. As protein: CASRRDGDGLSYTF.

The sample holds many counts of this clonotype. The chain combines TRBV5-1 with TRBJ2-1, with 7 bases aligning to TRBD1. Germline V gene data show CDR1 as SGHRS and CDR2 as YFSETQ. The J segment lost 4 bases and the V segment lost 2 bases, leaving 6 bases of the junction unmatched. There are 15 residues in the CDR3. The CDR3 loop is CASSLSGQTYNEQFF. The CDR3 DNA reads as TGCGCCAGCAGCTTATCGGGACAGACATACAATGAGCAGTTCTTC.

The gene calls are TRBV7-2 and TRBJ2-3; D remains ambiguous. Between the trimmed V and J ends, which lost 6 bases and 6 bases, there was a span of 13 bases. Per germline, CDR1 SGHTA and CDR2 FQGNSA. The CDR3 has 13 amino acids. This CDR3 is CASSPNTMDTQYF. The CDR3 coding sequence is TGTGCCAGCAGTCCTAATACAATGGATACGCAGTATTTT.

The genes are TRBV6-6 and TRBJ2-7; 10 positions match TRBD1. Trimming took 10 bases from V and 5 from J; bases not matched to a gene: 14. Germline values: CDR1 MNHNY, CDR2 SVGAGI (reference sequence). CDR3 length equals 15 residues. The CDR3 reads CANSHPQDRGNEQYF. The CDR3 region has the DNA TGTGCCAACAGCCACCCCCAGGACAGGGGGAACGAGCAGTACTTC.

Ten or more counts support this clonotype. The V gene is TRBV29-1, the J gene TRBJ2-7; tentatively, D is TRBD1 (7 bases). Germline V gene sequence: CDR1 SQVTM, CDR2 ANQGSEA. This CDR3 is built from 13 residues. V lost 7 bases and J lost 2, with 15 bases in between. The CDR3: CSATRGAPYEQYF. The CDR3 DNA follows: TGCAGCGCAACCAGGGGGGCTCCCTACGAGCAGTACTTC.

The CDR3: CASSSTASGYNNEQFF. Here the CDR3 DNA reads TGTGCCAGCAGCTCGACGGCTAGCGGGTATAACAATGAGCAGTTCTTC. The V call is TRBV5-6, the J call TRBJ2-1; 8 bases map to TRBD2. CDR1 SGHDT and CDR2 YYEEEE come from the germline V gene. The CDR3 contains 16 residues. Losses at the gene ends were 3 bases for V and 5 bases for J; bases not matched to a gene: 10. Looking up the rest from reference TRBV5-6 and TRBJ2-1 gives the full variable domain: DAGVTQSPTHLIKTRGQQVTLRCSPKSGHDTVSWYQQALGQGPQFIFQYYEEEERQRGNFPDRFSGHQFPNYSSELNVNALLLGDSALYLCASSSTASGYNNEQFFGPGTRLTVL.